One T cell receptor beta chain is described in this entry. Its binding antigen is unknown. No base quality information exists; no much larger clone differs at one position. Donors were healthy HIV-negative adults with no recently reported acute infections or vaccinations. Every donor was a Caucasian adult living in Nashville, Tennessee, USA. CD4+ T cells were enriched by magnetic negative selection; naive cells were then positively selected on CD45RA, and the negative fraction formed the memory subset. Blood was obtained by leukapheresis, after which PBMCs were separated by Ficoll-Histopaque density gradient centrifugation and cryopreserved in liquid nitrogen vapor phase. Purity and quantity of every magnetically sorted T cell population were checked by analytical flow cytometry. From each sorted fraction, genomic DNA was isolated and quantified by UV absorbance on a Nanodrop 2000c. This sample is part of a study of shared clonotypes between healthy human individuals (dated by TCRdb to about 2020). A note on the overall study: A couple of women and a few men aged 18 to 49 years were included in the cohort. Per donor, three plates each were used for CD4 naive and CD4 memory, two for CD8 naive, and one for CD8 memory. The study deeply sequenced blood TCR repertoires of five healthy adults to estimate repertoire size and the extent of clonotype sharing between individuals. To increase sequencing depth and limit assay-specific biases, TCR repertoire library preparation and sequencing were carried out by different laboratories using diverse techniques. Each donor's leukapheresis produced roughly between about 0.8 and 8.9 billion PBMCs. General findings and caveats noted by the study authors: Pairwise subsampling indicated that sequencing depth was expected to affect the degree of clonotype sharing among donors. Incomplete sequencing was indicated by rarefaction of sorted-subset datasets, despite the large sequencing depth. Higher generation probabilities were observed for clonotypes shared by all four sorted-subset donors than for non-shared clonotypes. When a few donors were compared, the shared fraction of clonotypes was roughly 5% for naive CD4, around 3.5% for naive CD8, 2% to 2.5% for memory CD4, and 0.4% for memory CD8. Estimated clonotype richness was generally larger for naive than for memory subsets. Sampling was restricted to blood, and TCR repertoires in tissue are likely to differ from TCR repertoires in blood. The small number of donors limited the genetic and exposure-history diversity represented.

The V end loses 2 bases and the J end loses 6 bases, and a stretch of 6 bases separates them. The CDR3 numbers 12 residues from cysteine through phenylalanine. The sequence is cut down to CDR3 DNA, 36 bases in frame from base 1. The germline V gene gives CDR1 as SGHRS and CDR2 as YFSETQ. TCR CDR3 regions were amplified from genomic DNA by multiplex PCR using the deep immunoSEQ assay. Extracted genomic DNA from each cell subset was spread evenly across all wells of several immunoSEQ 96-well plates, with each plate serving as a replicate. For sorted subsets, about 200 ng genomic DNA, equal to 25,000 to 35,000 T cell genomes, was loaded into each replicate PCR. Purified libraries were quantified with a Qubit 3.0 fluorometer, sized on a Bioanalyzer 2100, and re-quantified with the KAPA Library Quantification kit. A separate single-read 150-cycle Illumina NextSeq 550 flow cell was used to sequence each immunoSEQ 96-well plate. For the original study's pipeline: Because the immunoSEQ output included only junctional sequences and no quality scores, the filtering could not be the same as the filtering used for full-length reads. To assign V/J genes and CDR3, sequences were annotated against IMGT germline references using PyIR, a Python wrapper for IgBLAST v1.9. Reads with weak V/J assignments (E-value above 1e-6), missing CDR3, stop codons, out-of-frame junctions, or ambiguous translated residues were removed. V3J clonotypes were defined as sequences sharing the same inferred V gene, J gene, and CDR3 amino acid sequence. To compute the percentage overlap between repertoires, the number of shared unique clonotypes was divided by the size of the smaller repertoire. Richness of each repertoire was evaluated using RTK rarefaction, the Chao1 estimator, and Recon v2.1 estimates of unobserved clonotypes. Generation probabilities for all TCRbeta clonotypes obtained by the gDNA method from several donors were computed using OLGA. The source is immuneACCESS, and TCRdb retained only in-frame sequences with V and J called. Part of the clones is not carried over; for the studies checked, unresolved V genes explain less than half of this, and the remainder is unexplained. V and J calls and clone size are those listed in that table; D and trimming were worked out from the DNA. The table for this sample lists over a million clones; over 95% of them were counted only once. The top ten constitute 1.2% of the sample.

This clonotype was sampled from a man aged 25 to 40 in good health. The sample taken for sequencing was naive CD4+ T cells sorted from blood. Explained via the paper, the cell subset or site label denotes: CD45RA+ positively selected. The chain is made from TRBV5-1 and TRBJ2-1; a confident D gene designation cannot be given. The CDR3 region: CASSFRFNEQFF. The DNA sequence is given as TGCGCCAGCAGCTTCCGTTTCAATGAGCAGTTCTTC.